Listed below are T cell receptor beta chains from one sample, sequenced in a study of shared clonotypes between healthy human individuals. Clones were read by immunoSEQ multiplex PCR, and TCRdb kept only the in-frame ones, dropping some. The sample shows more than 400,000 clones, 70% to 85% of them seen only once. The sequencing sample was made of PBMCs. The source of these receptors is a woman aged 35 to 49 in good health. Some clones in this sample may be carry-over from other donors' samples. CDR3s include the opening cysteine and the closing phenylalanine or tryptophan. The D gene is left open where the match is weak. Clone size is not always given. Where it is, it says once, few, many or a class for expanded clones.

TRBV7-9	TRBD1	TRBJ2-7	NA	TGTGCCAGCAGCCCACCGGACAGGACCCCGGCCTACGAGCAGTACTTC	CASSPPDRTPAYEQYF
TRBV7-9	NA	TRBJ2-5	NA	TGTGCCTTAACGGGTGTGGAGACCCAGTACTTC	CALTGVETQYF
TRBV18	TRBD2	TRBJ2-1	NA	TGTGCCAGCTCACCGCGGGGGACTAGCGGGTCATACAATGAGCAGTTCTTC	CASSPRGTSGSYNEQFF
TRBV7-8	TRBD2	TRBJ2-1	few	TGTGCCAGCCGAATTAGCGGGAGCTCCTACAATGAGCAGTTCTTC	CASRISGSSYNEQFF
TRBV21-1	NA	TRBJ2-7	NA	TGTGCCAGCAGCAAAGCTGATATAGAGGACAGGGCCTACGAGCAGTACTTC	CASSKADIEDRAYEQYF
TRBV11-2	NA	TRBJ2-7	NA	TGTGCCAGCAGCTTAGGCACAGGTGTCTACGAGCAGTACTTC	CASSLGTGVYEQYF
TRBV7-9	NA	TRBJ1-2	NA	TGTGCCAGCAGCCGGACCAATCCGGGTACAGGGATCGGCTACACCTTC	CASSRTNPGTGIGYTF
TRBV30	NA	TRBJ2-2	NA	TGTGCCTGGAGTTCATCTCCGAACACCGGGGAGCTGTTTTTT	CAWSSSPNTGELFF
TRBV19	NA	TRBJ2-2	NA	TGTGCCAGTAGTATAGCCGGGATCAACACCGGGGAGCTGTTTTTT	CASSIAGINTGELFF
TRBV9	NA	TRBJ2-3	NA	TGTGCCAGCAGCGCGTTACAGGGGGGGAAGCAAACAGATACGCAGTATTTT	CASSALQGGKQTDTQYF
TRBV11-1	NA	TRBJ2-2	NA	TGTGCCAGCAACAGCGTGAACACCGGGGAGCTGTTTTTT	CASNSVNTGELFF
TRBV11-3	TRBD2	TRBJ2-1	NA	TGTGCCAGCAGCGGGGGGGGATACAATGAGCAGTTCTTC	CASSGGGYNEQFF
TRBV6-6	NA	TRBJ1-5	NA	TGTGCCAGCAGCGCACCGGGACGGGGTAGCAATCAGCCCCAGCATTTT	CASSAPGRGSNQPQHF
TRBV5-1	TRBD1	TRBJ1-1	NA	TGCGCCAGCAGTCGGGACAGTGAGAACACTGAAGCTTTCTTT	CASSRDSENTEAFF
TRBV7-3	TRBD2	TRBJ2-1	NA	TGTGCCAGCAGCTCCGGACTAGCGACCTACAATGAGCAGTTCTTC	CASSSGLATYNEQFF
TRBV6-1	NA	TRBJ1-4	NA	TGTGCCAGCAGTGAATTTAGGGGGGGGAAGGTATTTGAAAAACTGTTTTTT	CASSEFRGGKVFEKLFF
TRBV7-2	NA	TRBJ2-7	NA	TGTGCCAGCAACGGCTGGACGGACTACGAGCAGTACTTC	CASNGWTDYEQYF
TRBV29-1	TRBD1	TRBJ1-5	NA	TGCAGCGTGGCGGGACAGGGGAATCAGCCCCAGCATTTT	CSVAGQGNQPQHF
TRBV19	NA	TRBJ2-2	NA	TGTGCCAGTCAGAACCACTGGAACACCGGGGAGCTGTTTTTT	CASQNHWNTGELFF
TRBV25-1	NA	TRBJ2-1	NA	TGTGCCAGCGGACCTCTAGGCGGGGCAAGAAACAATGAGCAGTTCTTC	CASGPLGGARNNEQFF
TRBV4-3	NA	TRBJ2-3	NA	TGCGCCAGCAGCCAGGGTCTAAGGGGTAGAGGTACGCAGTATTTT	CASSQGLRGRGTQYF
TRBV5-1	NA	TRBJ2-1	NA	TGCGCCAGCAAGCTCAGGGACAACAATGAGCAGTTCTTC	CASKLRDNNEQFF
TRBV15	TRBD2	TRBJ2-7	NA	TGTGCCACCAGCAGGGGAGGGCAGGGCTCCTACGAGCAGTACTTC	CATSRGGQGSYEQYF
TRBV6-1	TRBD2	TRBJ2-7	NA	TGTGCCAGCAAAGTGACTAGCACCGCCTACGAGCAGTACTTC	CASKVTSTAYEQYF
TRBV28	NA	TRBJ1-4	NA	TGTGCCAGCAGTACCGGGTCAAGGGATGAAAAACTGTTTTTT	CASSTGSRDEKLFF
TRBV2	NA	TRBJ2-2	NA	TGTGCCAGCAGTGCGGAGAACACCGGGGAGCTGTTTTTT	CASSAENTGELFF
TRBV28	TRBD1	TRBJ1-2	NA	TGTGCCAGCAGTTTACCCGGGACAGTTACCGGCTACACCTTC	CASSLPGTVTGYTF
TRBV7-8	NA	TRBJ1-2	NA	TGTGCCAGCAGCTTAATCACCCGAAACTATGGCTACACCTTC	CASSLITRNYGYTF
TRBV2	NA	TRBJ1-2	NA	TGTGCCAGCAGGAGCACAGCGTCCAACTATGGCTACACCTTC	CASRSTASNYGYTF
TRBV14	NA	TRBJ2-1	many	TGTGCCAGCAGCCAAGAAGGACCTCACCAGTTCTTC	CASSQEGPHQFF
TRBV28	NA	TRBJ2-7	NA	TGTGCCAGCACCTCCGGACCCTTCTACGAGCAGTACTTC	CASTSGPFYEQYF
TRBV6-6	TRBD1	TRBJ1-5	NA	TGTGCCAGCAGACCCGGGACAGGTAATCAGCCCCAGCATTTT	CASRPGTGNQPQHF
TRBV7-2	TRBD2	TRBJ2-7	NA	TGTGCCAGCAGCTTAGGGACTAGCGGGAGGTCGGTCTCCTACGAGCAGTACTTC	CASSLGTSGRSVSYEQYF
TRBV18	NA	TRBJ2-1	NA	TGTGCCAGCTCACCCGCACGGAGCTCCTACAATGAGCAGTTCTTC	CASSPARSSYNEQFF
TRBV6-5	NA	TRBJ1-1	NA	TGTGCCAGCAGTCATCTCACTGAAGCTTTCTTT	CASSHLTEAFF
TRBV7-2	NA	TRBJ2-7	NA	TGTGCCAGCAGCTTAGCCCCATACTACGAGCAGTACTTC	CASSLAPYYEQYF
TRBV13	NA	TRBJ2-1	NA	TGTGCCAGCTGCTTAAGCTCCTACAATGAGCAGTTCTTC	CASCLSSYNEQFF
TRBV7-3	NA	TRBJ2-7	NA	TGTGCCAGCAGCTTAGACAGCGGGTCCCTCTACGAGCAGTACTTC	CASSLDSGSLYEQYF
TRBV19	NA	TRBJ2-1	NA	TGTGCCAGTAGTATCGCTTCCTCCTACAATGAGCAGTTCTTC	CASSIASSYNEQFF
TRBV7-9	NA	TRBJ1-5	NA	TGTGCCAGCAGCGTAGAAAATCAGCCCCAGCATTTT	CASSVENQPQHF
TRBV5-5	NA	TRBJ2-1	NA	TGTGCCAGCAGCTTGGTAAAGGGACTGGCGAGCGGTGAGCAGTTCTTC	CASSLVKGLASGEQFF
TRBV10-2	NA	TRBJ2-3	NA	TGCGCCAGCAGTTCCCTGAGACCGGGAGATGGCACAGATACGCAGTATTTT	CASSSLRPGDGTDTQYF
TRBV4-3	NA	TRBJ2-4	few	TGCGCCAGCAGCCAAGAGACTGGCAGGGACATTCAGTACTTC	CASSQETGRDIQYF
TRBV2	TRBD2	TRBJ2-1	NA	TGTGCCAGCAGTTTACTAGCGGGAGTAGGTGAGCAGTTCTTC	CASSLLAGVGEQFF
TRBV29-1	TRBD2	TRBJ2-5	NA	TGCAGCGTTGACGGCGGGGGAAACCGAGAGACCCAGTACTTC	CSVDGGGNRETQYF
TRBV7-6	NA	TRBJ2-7	NA	TGTGCCAGCAGCCCCCGGGGCGCCGCCTACGAGCAGTACTTC	CASSPRGAAYEQYF
TRBV30	TRBD1	TRBJ1-1	NA	TGTGCCTGGGGACAGGGTCGGACTGAAGCTTTCTTT	CAWGQGRTEAFF
TRBV5-1	NA	TRBJ2-3	NA	TGCGCCAGCAGCTTGTGGGGACTGGCGGGTGGAGATACGCAGTATTTT	CASSLWGLAGGDTQYF
TRBV29-1	TRBD2	TRBJ2-7	NA	TGCAGCGTCGGACTAGCGGGAGGAGAGCAGCACTTC	CSVGLAGGEQHF